This record concerns one T cell receptor beta chain sequence. Its antigen is currently unknown. The V end was cut by 5 bases, the J end by 4 bases, with 21 bases between. CDR1 GTSNPN and CDR2 SVGIG come from the germline V gene (reference sequence). The CDR3 contains 15 residues. The data originate from a study of T cell responses to AZD1222 COVID-19 vaccine. Notes on the study in general: None of the repertoires were sampled until the peak T cell response had passed.

Produced via immunoSEQ multiplex PCR; TCRdb's table is partial and in-frame only. The table lists fewer than 150,000 clones, approximately 86% of them singletons. This material consisted of peripheral blood, taken on day 0 of AZD1222 vaccination. The TCR originated in an adult in good health. This chain links TRBV30 with TRBJ2-7; TRBD2 is a possible D gene (6 bases). The chain's CDR3 is CAWEDRRGPGYEQYF. The DNA of the CDR3 is TGTGCCTGGGAGGATCGGAGGGGCCCCGGGTACGAGCAGTACTTC.